Listed below are T cell receptor beta chains from one sample, sequenced in a study of blood T cells in healthy people across ages. TCRdb passed the 5' RACE reads through MiXCR, listing each CDR3 protein once. The table lists hundreds of thousands of distinct CDR3 sequences, around 54% of them singletons. The specimen was blood. These TCRs come from a man aged 60 to 69 in good health. The conserved cysteine and the conserved F or W are not part of the CDR3 here. D genes are given only for firm matches.

D | V | length | CDR3
TRBD1 | TRBV12-5 | 14 | ASGYGGQGTSYEQY
NA | TRBV27 | 12 | ASTLTPFNEKLF
NA | TRBV3-1 | 15 | ASSHSSGGGRADTQY
TRBD1 | TRBV28 | 13 | ASSSGQGWGETQY
NA | TRBV2 | 11 | ASSVSGDSPLH
NA | TRBV7-2 | 13 | ASSLVGRSGTEAF
TRBD1 | TRBV7-2 | 13 | ASSRDRGRADTQY
TRBD2 | TRBV7-8 | 14 | ASSIAGTSPTDTQY
TRBD2 | TRBV20-1 | 13 | SARLAGFGRNEQF
TRBD2 | TRBV6-5 | 14 | ASSYSMLAGGSEQF
NA | TRBV12-3/TRBV12-4 | 15 | ASSQDYGTRGGETQY
TRBD2 | TRBV6-1 | 13 | ASSEGGSGSYEQY
NA | TRBV20-1 | 13 | SARPGQLREETQY
TRBD1 | TRBV29-1 | 10 | SGGTGYNEQF
NA | TRBV24-1 | 14 | ATSGGGGSSYNEQF
NA | TRBV25-1 | 11 | ASSPSGVETQY
NA | TRBV3-1 | 13 | ASTQTPGGVYGYT
NA | TRBV6-6 | 12 | ASSFDRRGETQY
TRBD1 | TRBV6-5 | 12 | ASTATGGRNEAF
NA | TRBV25-1 | 10 | ASNDVNTEAF
TRBD1 | TRBV7-9 | 13 | ASSPPGTGLSPLH
TRBD2 | TRBV12-3/TRBV12-4 | 12 | ASSLAGVNYEQY
NA | TRBV4-1 | 15 | ASSPWGASSGANVLT
NA | TRBV5-1 | 12 | ASSLSGDTGELF
NA | TRBV10-2 | 11 | ASKRGGTDTQY
NA | TRBV5-1 | 12 | ASSIGTDKEAQY
NA | TRBV4-2 | 14 | ASSPGPLATNEKLF
NA | TRBV4-2 | 12 | ASSHGSSYNEQY
TRBD1 | TRBV29-1 | 11 | SARTGGEEKLF
TRBD2 | TRBV12-3/TRBV12-4 | 12 | ASSLVLGSGEQY
TRBD2 | TRBV29-1 | 13 | SVERAGGVQETQY
TRBD2 | TRBV6-1 | 15 | ASKDSFGTSSYNEQF
NA | TRBV7-2 | 14 | ASSLGGWASTDTQY
NA | TRBV20-1 | 12 | SASGGRVGGEQY
TRBD2 | TRBV2 | 14 | ASSDGAGGRPDTQY
TRBD1 | TRBV4-1 | 13 | ASSHYLDRVDGYT
NA | TRBV4-1 | 14 | ASSQEGGSSYNEQF